The rows below give T cell receptor beta chains drawn from one sample of a study of beta chain features in type 1 diabetes. Sequencing was performed with immunoSEQ multiplex PCR; in TCRdb, only in-frame clones are kept and a portion is missing. The sample consists of approximately 160,000 clones, 63% of them appearing once. Sequencing input: naive CD4+ T cells from blood. All receptors derive from a man aged 25-45 years with type 1 diabetes. CDR3s include the opening cysteine and the closing phenylalanine or tryptophan. The D gene is left open where the match is weak. A clone size is listed for some rows: how often the clone was seen (once, few, many), or a class if it is expanded.

CDR3 DNA: TGTGCCATCGGGATAGCGGGGCTATACAATGAGCAGTTCTTC; CDR3 protein: CAIGIAGLYNEQFF; clone size: .; J gene: TRBJ2-1; D gene: TRBD2; V gene: TRBV10-3
CDR3 DNA: TGCAGCGTTGAGGGGGGCTACGGTGAGACCCAGTACTTC; CDR3 protein: CSVEGGYGETQYF; clone size: .; J gene: TRBJ2-5; D gene: .; V gene: TRBV29-1
CDR3 DNA: TGTGCCAGCAGTTATGACAGGGGCTACGAGCAGTACTTC; CDR3 protein: CASSYDRGYEQYF; clone size: .; J gene: TRBJ2-7; D gene: TRBD1; V gene: TRBV27
CDR3 DNA: TGTGCCACCCAGGGAGAAGTTGAAAAACTGTTTTTT; CDR3 protein: CATQGEVEKLFF; clone size: .; J gene: TRBJ1-4; D gene: .; V gene: TRBV7-9
CDR3 DNA: TGCAGCGCCCTAACTTCCAGGAGCACCGGGGAGCTGTTTTTT; CDR3 protein: CSALTSRSTGELFF; clone size: .; J gene: TRBJ2-2; D gene: .; V gene: TRBV29-1
CDR3 DNA: TGCAGTGCCCGGACAGGGAATACGCAGTATTTT; CDR3 protein: CSARTGNTQYF; clone size: .; J gene: TRBJ2-3; D gene: TRBD1; V gene: TRBV20-1
CDR3 DNA: TGCAGCGTTGAACCAACGGACCCCCACCATCAAGAGACCCAGTACTTC; CDR3 protein: CSVEPTDPHHQETQYF; clone size: .; J gene: TRBJ2-5; D gene: .; V gene: TRBV29-1
CDR3 DNA: TGTGCCAGCAGCCCCTTGGACAGAGGGCCAAATACGCAGTATTTT; CDR3 protein: CASSPLDRGPNTQYF; clone size: .; J gene: TRBJ2-3; D gene: .; V gene: TRBV7-2
CDR3 DNA: TGTGCCAGCAGCTCAGGACCAGGCTACACCTTC; CDR3 protein: CASSSGPGYTF; clone size: .; J gene: TRBJ1-2; D gene: .; V gene: TRBV11-2
CDR3 DNA: TGTGCCAGCAGCTTAGACAGACAAGAGACCCAGTACTTC; CDR3 protein: CASSLDRQETQYF; clone size: .; J gene: TRBJ2-5; D gene: .; V gene: TRBV7-2
CDR3 DNA: TGTGCCACCAGGGGGACGGGCAAGGCGGGAGGCTACACCTTC; CDR3 protein: CATRGTGKAGGYTF; clone size: .; J gene: TRBJ1-2; D gene: .; V gene: TRBV15
CDR3 DNA: TGCAGCGTTGCCGGGGGCCGAGTCCCAGATACGCAGTATTTT; CDR3 protein: CSVAGGRVPDTQYF; clone size: .; J gene: TRBJ2-3; D gene: .; V gene: TRBV29-1
CDR3 DNA: TGTGCCAGCAGCTCCCTAGGACCTCAGGCGCTCCTGAACACTGAAGCTTTCTTT; CDR3 protein: CASSSLGPQALLNTEAFF; clone size: .; J gene: TRBJ1-1; D gene: .; V gene: TRBV5-6
CDR3 DNA: TGTGCCAGCAGCCAGGACCTGACTAGTACGGAGCAGTACTTC; CDR3 protein: CASSQDLTSTEQYF; clone size: few; J gene: TRBJ2-7; D gene: .; V gene: TRBV14
CDR3 DNA: TGCGCCAGCAGCTTGTTGGAGAACACCGGGGAGCTGTTTTTT; CDR3 protein: CASSLLENTGELFF; clone size: .; J gene: TRBJ2-2; D gene: .; V gene: TRBV5-1
CDR3 DNA: TGTGCCAGCAGCTTAGGGCCGGTCCGGGAGACCCAGTACTTC; CDR3 protein: CASSLGPVRETQYF; clone size: .; J gene: TRBJ2-5; D gene: .; V gene: TRBV7-2
CDR3 DNA: TGCGCCAGCAGCCAAGATCCTGGAGGGGTAAGCGAGCAGTACTTC; CDR3 protein: CASSQDPGGVSEQYF; clone size: .; J gene: TRBJ2-7; D gene: .; V gene: TRBV4-3
CDR3 DNA: TGTGCCAGTACAGGGCAGAATGAAAAACTGTTTTTT; CDR3 protein: CASTGQNEKLFF; clone size: few; J gene: TRBJ1-4; D gene: .; V gene: TRBV7-9
CDR3 DNA: TGTGCCAGCAGCGTAGGCGTCGGCGGGGGGCCTTCCCCACAAGAGACCCAGTACTTC; CDR3 protein: CASSVGVGGGPSPQETQYF; clone size: .; J gene: TRBJ2-5; D gene: TRBD2; V gene: TRBV9
CDR3 DNA: TGTGCCAGCAGCGCCCGACTAGCGGGTGGTACCGGGGAGCTGTTTTTT; CDR3 protein: CASSARLAGGTGELFF; clone size: .; J gene: TRBJ2-2; D gene: TRBD2; V gene: TRBV9
CDR3 DNA: TGCAGTGCCAGACAACGAGAAAAACTGTTTTTT; CDR3 protein: CSARQREKLFF; clone size: few; J gene: TRBJ1-4; D gene: .; V gene: TRBV20-1
CDR3 DNA: TGTGCCAGCAGCCTGACAGTGACCGACGAGCAGTACTTC; CDR3 protein: CASSLTVTDEQYF; clone size: .; J gene: TRBJ2-7; D gene: .; V gene: TRBV11-2
CDR3 DNA: TGTGCCAGCAGCTTAGAGCTCCGCGGCGATGAGCAGTTCTTC; CDR3 protein: CASSLELRGDEQFF; clone size: .; J gene: TRBJ2-1; D gene: .; V gene: TRBV11-2
CDR3 DNA: TGTGCCAGCAGGAAACTACAAGTCTACAATGAGCAGTTCTTC; CDR3 protein: CASRKLQVYNEQFF; clone size: .; J gene: TRBJ2-1; D gene: .; V gene: TRBV28
CDR3 DNA: TGTGCCAGCAGTGAAAGGACCTCCGCCCTCCACTTT; CDR3 protein: CASSERTSALHF; clone size: .; J gene: TRBJ1-6; D gene: .; V gene: TRBV6-1
CDR3 DNA: TGCGCCAGCAGTGAGAGTCACGCAGATACGCAGTATTTT; CDR3 protein: CASSESHADTQYF; clone size: .; J gene: TRBJ2-3; D gene: .; V gene: TRBV10-2
CDR3 DNA: TGTGCCATCAGTCTAAACGACGAGGGAGAGACCCAGTACTTC; CDR3 protein: CAISLNDEGETQYF; clone size: .; J gene: TRBJ2-5; D gene: .; V gene: TRBV10-3
CDR3 DNA: TGCGCCAGCAGCCAAGAAGAGGGGTGGAAGTACAATGAGCAGTTCTTC; CDR3 protein: CASSQEEGWKYNEQFF; clone size: .; J gene: TRBJ2-1; D gene: .; V gene: TRBV4-3
CDR3 DNA: TGTGCCTTAGGGCCTAGCGGCTACGAGCAGTACTTC; CDR3 protein: CALGPSGYEQYF; clone size: .; J gene: TRBJ2-7; D gene: TRBD2; V gene: TRBV30
CDR3 DNA: TGTGCCACCAGTCCTGAGTGGGGAGCCTACGAGCAGTACTTC; CDR3 protein: CATSPEWGAYEQYF; clone size: .; J gene: TRBJ2-7; D gene: .; V gene: TRBV15
CDR3 DNA: TGTGCCAGCAGTTTACCCCCGGGACAGGGGGCATACGAGCAGTACTTC; CDR3 protein: CASSLPPGQGAYEQYF; clone size: .; J gene: TRBJ2-7; D gene: TRBD1; V gene: TRBV28
CDR3 DNA: TGTGCCAGCAGTGAGAGTGGTAGGGGGCGCGTTAATGAGCAGTTCTTC; CDR3 protein: CASSESGRGRVNEQFF; clone size: .; J gene: TRBJ2-1; D gene: TRBD1; V gene: TRBV25-1
CDR3 DNA: TGTGCCAGCAGCTCCCTGGAGCTAGCCAAAAACATTCAGTACTTC; CDR3 protein: CASSSLELAKNIQYF; clone size: .; J gene: TRBJ2-4; D gene: .; V gene: TRBV7-2
CDR3 DNA: TGCGCCAGCAGCTTGAATGAGGCTAGCGGGGTTGGGTCAGATACGCAGTATTTT; CDR3 protein: CASSLNEASGVGSDTQYF; clone size: .; J gene: TRBJ2-3; D gene: TRBD2; V gene: TRBV5-1
CDR3 DNA: TGTGCCAGCAGTGAATTTGGCGGAAATAATTCACCCCTCCACTTT; CDR3 protein: CASSEFGGNNSPLHF; clone size: .; J gene: TRBJ1-6; D gene: .; V gene: TRBV25-1